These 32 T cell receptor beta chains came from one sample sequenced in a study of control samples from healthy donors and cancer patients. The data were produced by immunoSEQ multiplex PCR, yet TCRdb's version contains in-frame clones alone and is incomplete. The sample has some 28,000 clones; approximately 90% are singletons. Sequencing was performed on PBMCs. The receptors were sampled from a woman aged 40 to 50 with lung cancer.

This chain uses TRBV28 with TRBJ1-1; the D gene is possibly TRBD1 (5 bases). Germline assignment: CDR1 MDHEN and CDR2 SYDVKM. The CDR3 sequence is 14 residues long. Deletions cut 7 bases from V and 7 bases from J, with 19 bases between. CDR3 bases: TGTGCCAGCACAAAGCCACAGGTATGGAGTGAAGCTTTCTTT. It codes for CASTKPQVWSEAFF.

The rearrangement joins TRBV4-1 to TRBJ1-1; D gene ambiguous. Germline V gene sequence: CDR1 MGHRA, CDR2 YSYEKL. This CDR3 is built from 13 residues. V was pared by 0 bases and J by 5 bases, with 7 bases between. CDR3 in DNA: TGCGCCAGCAGCCAAGACGCGGGGACTGAAGCTTTCTTT. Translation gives CASSQDAGTEAFF.

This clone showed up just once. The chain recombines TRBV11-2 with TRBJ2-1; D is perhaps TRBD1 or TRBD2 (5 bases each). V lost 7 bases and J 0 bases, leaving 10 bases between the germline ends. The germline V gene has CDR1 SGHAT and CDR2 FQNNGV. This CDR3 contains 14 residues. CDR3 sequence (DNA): TGTGCCAGCACAAGTGGGGGCTCCTACAATGAGCAGTTCTTC. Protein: CASTSGGSYNEQFF.

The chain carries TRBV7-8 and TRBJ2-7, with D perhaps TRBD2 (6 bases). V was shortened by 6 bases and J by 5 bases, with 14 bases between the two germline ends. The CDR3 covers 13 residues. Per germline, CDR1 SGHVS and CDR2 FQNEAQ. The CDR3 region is CASSEGTGDEQYF. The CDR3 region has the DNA TGTGCCAGCAGTGAGGGTACGGGGGACGAGCAGTACTTC.

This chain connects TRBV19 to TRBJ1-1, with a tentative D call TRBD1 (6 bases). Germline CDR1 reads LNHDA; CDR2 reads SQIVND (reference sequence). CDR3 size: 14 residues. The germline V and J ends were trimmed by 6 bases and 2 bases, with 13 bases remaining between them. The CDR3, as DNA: TGTGCCAGTAGGATATACAGGGAAAACACTGAAGCTTTCTTT. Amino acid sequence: CASRIYRENTEAFF.

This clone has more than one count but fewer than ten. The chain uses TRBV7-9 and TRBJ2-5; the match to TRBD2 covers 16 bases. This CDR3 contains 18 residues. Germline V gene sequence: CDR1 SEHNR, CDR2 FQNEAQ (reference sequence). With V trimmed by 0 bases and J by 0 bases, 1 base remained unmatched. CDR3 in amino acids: CASSLAGTSGGDQETQYF. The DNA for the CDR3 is TGTGCCAGCAGCTTAGCCGGGACTAGCGGGGGGGACCAAGAGACCCAGTACTTC.

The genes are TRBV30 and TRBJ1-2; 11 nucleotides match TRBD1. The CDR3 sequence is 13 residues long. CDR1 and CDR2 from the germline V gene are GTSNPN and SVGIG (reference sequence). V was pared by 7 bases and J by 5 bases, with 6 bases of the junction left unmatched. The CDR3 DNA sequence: TGTGCCTTCCGGGACAGGGGGAGGTATGGCTACACCTTC. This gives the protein CAFRDRGRYGYTF.

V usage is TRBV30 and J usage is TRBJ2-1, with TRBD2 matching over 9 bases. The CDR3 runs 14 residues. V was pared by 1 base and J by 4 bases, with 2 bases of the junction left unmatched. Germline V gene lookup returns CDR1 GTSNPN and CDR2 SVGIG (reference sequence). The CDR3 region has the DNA TGTGCCTGGAGTGGCGGGGGGGCGTACAATGAGCAGTTCTTC. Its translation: CAWSGGGAYNEQFF.

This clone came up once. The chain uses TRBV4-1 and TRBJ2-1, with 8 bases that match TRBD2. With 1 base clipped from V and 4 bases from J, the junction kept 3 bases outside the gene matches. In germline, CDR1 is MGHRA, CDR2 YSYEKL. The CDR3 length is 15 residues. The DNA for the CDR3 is TGCGCCAGCAGCCAAGTATTAGCGGGGTACAATGAGCAGTTCTTC. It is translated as CASSQVLAGYNEQFF.

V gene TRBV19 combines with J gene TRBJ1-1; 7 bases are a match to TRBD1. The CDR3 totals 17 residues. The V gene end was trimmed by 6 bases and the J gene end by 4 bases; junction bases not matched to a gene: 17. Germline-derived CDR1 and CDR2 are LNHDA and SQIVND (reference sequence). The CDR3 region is CASRPDRDLLSGTEAFF. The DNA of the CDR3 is TGTGCCAGTAGACCCGACAGGGACCTTCTCTCTGGCACTGAAGCTTTCTTT.

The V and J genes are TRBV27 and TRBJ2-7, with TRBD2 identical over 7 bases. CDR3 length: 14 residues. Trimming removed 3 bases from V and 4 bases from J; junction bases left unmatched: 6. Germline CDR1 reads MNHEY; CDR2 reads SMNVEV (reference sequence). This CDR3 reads CASSLGGTMYEQYF. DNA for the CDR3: TGTGCCAGCAGTTTGGGGGGGACGATGTACGAGCAGTACTTC.

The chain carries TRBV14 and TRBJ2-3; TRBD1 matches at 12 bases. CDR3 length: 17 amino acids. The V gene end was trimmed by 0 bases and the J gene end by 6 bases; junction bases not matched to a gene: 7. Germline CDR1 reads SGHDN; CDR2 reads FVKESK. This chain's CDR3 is CASSQDRGQGAYDTQYF. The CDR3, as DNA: TGTGCCAGCAGCCAAGACCGGGGACAGGGGGCTTACGATACGCAGTATTTT. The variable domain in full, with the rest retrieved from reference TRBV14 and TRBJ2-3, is EAGVTQFPSHSVIEKGQTVTLRCDPISGHDNLYWYRRVMGKEIKFLLHFVKESKQDESGMPNNRFLAERTGGTYSTLKVQPAELEDSGVYFCASSQDRGQGAYDTQYFGPGTRLTVL.

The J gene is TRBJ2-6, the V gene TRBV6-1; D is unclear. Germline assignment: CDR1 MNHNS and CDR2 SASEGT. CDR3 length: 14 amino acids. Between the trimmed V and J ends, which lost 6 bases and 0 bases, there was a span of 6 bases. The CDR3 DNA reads TGTGCCAGCAGCCCCCTCTCTGGGGCCAACGTCCTGACTTTC. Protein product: CASSPLSGANVLTF.

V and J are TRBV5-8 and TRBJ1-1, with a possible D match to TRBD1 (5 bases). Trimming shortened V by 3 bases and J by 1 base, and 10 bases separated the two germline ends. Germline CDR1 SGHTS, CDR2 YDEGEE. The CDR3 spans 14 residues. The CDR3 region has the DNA TGTGCCAGCAGCTGGGGGGAACCGAACACTGAAGCTTTCTTT. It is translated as CASSWGEPNTEAFF. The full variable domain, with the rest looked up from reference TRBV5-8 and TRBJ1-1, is EAGVTQSPTHLIKTRGQQATLRCSPISGHTSVYWYQQALGLGLQFLLWYDEGEERNRGNFPPRFSGRQFPNYSSELNVNALELEDSALYLCASSWGEPNTEAFFGQGTRLTVV.

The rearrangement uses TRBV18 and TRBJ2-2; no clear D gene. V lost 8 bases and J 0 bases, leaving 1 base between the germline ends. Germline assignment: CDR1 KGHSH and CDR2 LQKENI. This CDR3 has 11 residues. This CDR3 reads CASTNTGELFF. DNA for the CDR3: TGTGCCAGCACGAACACCGGGGAGCTGTTTTTT.

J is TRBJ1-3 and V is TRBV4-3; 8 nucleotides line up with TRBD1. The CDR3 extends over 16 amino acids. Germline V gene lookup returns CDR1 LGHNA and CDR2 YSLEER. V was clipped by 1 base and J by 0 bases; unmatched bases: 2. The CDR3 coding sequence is TGCGCCAGCAGCCAAGGGACAGGGAGCTCTGGAAACACCATATATTTT. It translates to CASSQGTGSSGNTIYF.

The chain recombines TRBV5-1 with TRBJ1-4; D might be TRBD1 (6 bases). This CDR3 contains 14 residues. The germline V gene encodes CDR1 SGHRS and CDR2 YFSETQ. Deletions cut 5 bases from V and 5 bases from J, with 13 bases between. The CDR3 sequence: CASRSGAQNEKLFF. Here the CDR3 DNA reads TGCGCCAGCAGATCAGGGGCCCAGAATGAAAAACTGTTTTTT.

Here the CDR3 reads CASTAPGGINTGELFF. DNA for the CDR3: TGTGCCAGTACCGCCCCCGGTGGTATCAACACCGGGGAGCTGTTTTTT. The rearrangement uses TRBV19 and TRBJ2-2; D gene ambiguous. Germline assignment: CDR1 LNHDA and CDR2 SQIVND (reference sequence). Trimming left V 7 bases short and J 2 bases short, with 17 bases between. This CDR3 spans 16 amino acids.

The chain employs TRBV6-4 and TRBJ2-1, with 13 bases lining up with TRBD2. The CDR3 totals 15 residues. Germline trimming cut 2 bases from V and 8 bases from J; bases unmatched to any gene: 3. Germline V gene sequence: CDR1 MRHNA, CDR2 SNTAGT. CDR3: CASSDRTSGGHEQFF. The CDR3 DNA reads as TGTGCCAGCAGTGACCGGACTAGCGGGGGCCATGAGCAGTTCTTC.

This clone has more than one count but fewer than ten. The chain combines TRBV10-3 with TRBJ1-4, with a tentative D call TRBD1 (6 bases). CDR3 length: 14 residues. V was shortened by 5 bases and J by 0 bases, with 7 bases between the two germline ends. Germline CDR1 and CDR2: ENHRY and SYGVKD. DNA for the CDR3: TGTGCCATCAGTCCAGGGGCAACTAATGAAAAACTGTTTTTT. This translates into CAISPGATNEKLFF.

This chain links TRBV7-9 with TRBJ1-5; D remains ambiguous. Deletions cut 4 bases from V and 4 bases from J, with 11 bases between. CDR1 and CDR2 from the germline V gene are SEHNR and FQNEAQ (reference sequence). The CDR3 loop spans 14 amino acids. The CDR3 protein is CASSSTLGNQPQHF. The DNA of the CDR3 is TGTGCCAGCAGCTCAACCCTTGGGAATCAGCCCCAGCATTTT. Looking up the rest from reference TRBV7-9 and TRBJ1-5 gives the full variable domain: DTGVSQNPRHKITKRGQNVTFRCDPISEHNRLYWYRQTLGQGPEFLTYFQNEAQLEKSRLLSDRFSAERPKGSFSTLEIQRTEQGDSAMYLCASSSTLGNQPQHFGDGTRLSIL.

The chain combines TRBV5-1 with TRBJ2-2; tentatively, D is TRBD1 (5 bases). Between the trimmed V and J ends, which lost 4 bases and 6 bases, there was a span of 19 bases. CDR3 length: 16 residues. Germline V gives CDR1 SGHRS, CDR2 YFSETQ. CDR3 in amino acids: CASSRGGTGRSGELFF. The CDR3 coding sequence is TGCGCCAGCAGCCGCGGCGGAACAGGCCGATCCGGGGAGCTGTTTTTT.

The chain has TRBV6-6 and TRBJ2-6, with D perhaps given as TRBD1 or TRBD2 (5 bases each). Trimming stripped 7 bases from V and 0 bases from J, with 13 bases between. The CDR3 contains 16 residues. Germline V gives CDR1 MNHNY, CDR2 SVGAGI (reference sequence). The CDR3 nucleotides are TGTGCCAGCACCACGCAGGGACGCTCTGGGGCCAACGTCCTGACTTTC. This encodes CASTTQGRSGANVLTF.

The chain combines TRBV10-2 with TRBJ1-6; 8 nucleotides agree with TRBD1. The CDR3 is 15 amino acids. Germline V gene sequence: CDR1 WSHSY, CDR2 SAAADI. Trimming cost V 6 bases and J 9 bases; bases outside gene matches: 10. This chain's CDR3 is CASREDRVYGSPLHF. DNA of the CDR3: TGCGCCAGCAGAGAGGACAGGGTTTATGGTTCACCCCTCCACTTT.

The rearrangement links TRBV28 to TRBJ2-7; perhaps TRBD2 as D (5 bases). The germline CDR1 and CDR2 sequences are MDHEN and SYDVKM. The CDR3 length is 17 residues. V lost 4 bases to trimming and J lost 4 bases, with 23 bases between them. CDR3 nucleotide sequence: TGTGCCAGCAGTTCCCCCCGACTAAGATTCGGCTCTTACGAGCAGTACTTC. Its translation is CASSSPRLRFGSYEQYF.

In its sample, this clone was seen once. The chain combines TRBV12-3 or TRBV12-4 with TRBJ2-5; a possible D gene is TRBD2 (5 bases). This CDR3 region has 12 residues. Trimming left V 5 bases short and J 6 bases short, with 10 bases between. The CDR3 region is CASSPFGKTQYF. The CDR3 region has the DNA TGTGCCAGCAGTCCATTCGGGAAGACCCAGTACTTC.

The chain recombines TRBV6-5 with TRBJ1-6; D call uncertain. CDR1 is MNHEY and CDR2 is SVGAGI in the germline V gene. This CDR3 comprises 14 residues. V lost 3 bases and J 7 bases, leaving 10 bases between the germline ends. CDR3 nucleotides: TGTGCCAGCAGTTATGAGGGTGCCAATTCACCCCTCCACTTT. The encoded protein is CASSYEGANSPLHF.

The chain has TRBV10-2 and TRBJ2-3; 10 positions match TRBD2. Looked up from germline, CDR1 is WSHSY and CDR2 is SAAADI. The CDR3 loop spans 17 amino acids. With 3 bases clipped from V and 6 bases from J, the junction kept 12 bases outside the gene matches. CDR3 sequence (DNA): TGCGCCAGCAGTGAAGGAACAGGGGTTAGCGGGGGGGATACGCAGTATTTT. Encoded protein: CASSEGTGVSGGDTQYF.

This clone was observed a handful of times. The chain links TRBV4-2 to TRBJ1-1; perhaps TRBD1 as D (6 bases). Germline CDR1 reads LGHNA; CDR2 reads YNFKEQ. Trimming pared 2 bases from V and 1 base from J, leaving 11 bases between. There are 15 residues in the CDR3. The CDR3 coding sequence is TGTGCCAGCAGCCAAAAAGAGGGACAGAACACTGAAGCTTTCTTT. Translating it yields CASSQKEGQNTEAFF.

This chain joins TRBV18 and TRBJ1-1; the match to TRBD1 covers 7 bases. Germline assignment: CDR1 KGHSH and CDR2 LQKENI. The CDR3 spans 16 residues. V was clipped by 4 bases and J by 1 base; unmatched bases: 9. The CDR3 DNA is TGTGCCAGCTCACTTGGCCTAACAGGGGCGAACACTGAAGCTTTCTTT. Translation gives CASSLGLTGANTEAFF. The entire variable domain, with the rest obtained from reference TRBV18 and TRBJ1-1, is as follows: NAGVMQNPRHLVRRRGQEARLRCSPMKGHSHVYWYRQLPEEGLKFMVYLQKENIIDESGMPKERFSAEFPKEGPSILRIQQVVRGDSAAYFCASSLGLTGANTEAFFGQGTRLTVV.

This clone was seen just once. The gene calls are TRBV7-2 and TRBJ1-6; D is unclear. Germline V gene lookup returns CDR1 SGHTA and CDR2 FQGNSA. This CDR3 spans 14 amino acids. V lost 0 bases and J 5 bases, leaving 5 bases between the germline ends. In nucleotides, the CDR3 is TGTGCCAGCAGCTTAGCCTGGGATAATTCACCCCTCCACTTT. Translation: CASSLAWDNSPLHF.

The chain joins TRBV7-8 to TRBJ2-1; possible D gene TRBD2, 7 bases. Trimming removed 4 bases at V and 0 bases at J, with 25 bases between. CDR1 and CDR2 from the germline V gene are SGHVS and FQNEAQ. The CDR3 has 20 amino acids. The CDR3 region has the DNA TGTGCCAGCAGCTCCCCCCGGGGGCGGGGGCAATACGGCTCCTACAATGAGCAGTTCTTC. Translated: CASSSPRGRGQYGSYNEQFF.